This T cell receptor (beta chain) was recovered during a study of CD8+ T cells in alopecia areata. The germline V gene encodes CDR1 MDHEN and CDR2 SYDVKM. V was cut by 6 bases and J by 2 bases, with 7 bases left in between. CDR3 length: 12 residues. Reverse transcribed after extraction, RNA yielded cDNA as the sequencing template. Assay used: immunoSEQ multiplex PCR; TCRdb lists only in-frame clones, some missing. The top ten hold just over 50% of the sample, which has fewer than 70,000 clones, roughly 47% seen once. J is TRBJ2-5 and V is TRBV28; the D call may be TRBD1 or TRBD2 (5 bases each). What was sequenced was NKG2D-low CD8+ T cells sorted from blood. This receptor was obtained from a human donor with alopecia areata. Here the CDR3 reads CASSEGQETQYF. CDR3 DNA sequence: TGTGCCAGCAGCGAGGGGCAAGAGACCCAGTACTTC.